The 9 T cell receptor beta chains reported below all come from one sample, sequenced in a study of T cell clonotyping in hematopoietic cell transplantation (dated by TCRdb to about 2021). Sample time point, as interpreted from the label and publication: recipient sample about 28 days before transplant, after cytoreduction. Library preparation employed the immunoSEQ multiplex PCR assay. Drawn from immuneACCESS, this table holds only the in-frame rearrangements with V and J called that TCRdb kept. Clones are partly lost; checked studies trace under half to an unresolved V gene and leave the rest unexplained. The sample table shows some 40,000 clones, and around 85% are seen once. Approximately 3% of the sample rests with the top ten. The starting material was peripheral blood mononuclear cells, obtained before stem cell transplant. The receptor source for this set is a man aged 55 to 70 with acute myeloid leukemia. Some clones in this sample may be carry-over from other donors' samples.

The chain employs TRBV7-2 and TRBJ1-2; no firm D call. Trimming removed 5 bases from V and 10 bases from J, with 11 bases in between. This CDR3 region has 11 residues. CDR1 SGHTA and CDR2 FQGNSA come from the germline V gene. The CDR3 here is CASSQTQDYTF. The DNA of the CDR3 is TGTGCCAGCAGCCAGACCCAGGACTACACCTTC.

The J gene is TRBJ1-5, the V gene TRBV4-1; 8 bases match TRBD1. CDR1 and CDR2 from the germline V gene are MGHRA and YSYEKL. This CDR3 is 15 amino acids long. J lost 5 bases, V lost 4 bases, and 7 bases had no gene match. CDR3 sequence reads: CASSLEDRADQPQHF. CDR3 nucleotides: TGCGCCAGCAGCCTCGAGGACAGGGCGGATCAGCCCCAGCATTTT.

The chain employs TRBV28 and TRBJ2-7; weak D call: TRBD1 (5 bases). The germline V gene has CDR1 MDHEN and CDR2 SYDVKM. The CDR3 consists of 14 residues. V was cut by 5 bases and J by 3 bases, with 14 bases left in between. CDR3 sequence: CASSPPGWIYEQYF. The CDR3 DNA sequence: TGTGCCAGCAGTCCCCCAGGGTGGATCTACGAGCAGTACTTC.

This clone showed up just once. The V gene is TRBV5-4, the J gene TRBJ1-1; D unclear. The CDR3 extends over 13 amino acids. V shed 2 bases and J shed 2 bases, with 7 bases lying between them. Per the germline V gene, CDR1 is SGHNT and CDR2 is YYREEE (reference sequence). The CDR3 bases are TGTGCCAGCAGCTTCGAGGGCAACACTGAAGCTTTCTTT. It yields the protein CASSFEGNTEAFF.

The rearrangement joins TRBV12-5 to TRBJ2-7; 7 positions agree with TRBD2. Germline CDR1 is LGHNT and CDR2 is FRNRAP. The CDR3 totals 14 residues. V was clipped by 1 base and J by 3 bases; unmatched bases: 3. The CDR3 nucleotides read TGTGCTAGTGGTTTGGGAGGCGGGAGCTACGAGCAGTACTTC. It specifies CASGLGGGSYEQYF.

The sample holds one count of this clone. The chain carries TRBV5-1 and TRBJ1-5; 7 bases are shared with TRBD1. With V trimmed by 0 bases and J by 5 bases, 2 bases remained unmatched. The CDR3 spans 14 residues. Looked up from germline, CDR1 is SGHRS and CDR2 is YFSETQ. DNA for the CDR3: TGCGCCAGCAGCTTGGGACAGGGAGATCAGCCCCAGCATTTT. This sequence encodes CASSLGQGDQPQHF. The full variable domain, its missing parts supplied by reference TRBV5-1 and TRBJ1-5, is KAGVTQTPRYLIKTRGQQVTLSCSPISGHRSVSWYQQTPGQGLQFLFEYFSETQRNKGNFPGRFSGRQFSNSRSEMNVSTLELGDSALYLCASSLGQGDQPQHFGDGTRLSIL.

V and J are TRBV4-3 and TRBJ1-2; tentatively, D is TRBD1 (6 bases). The CDR3 spans 16 residues. The V end lost 3 bases, the J end lost 3 bases, and 17 bases lay between the germline ends. Per germline, CDR1 LGHNA and CDR2 YSLEER. The CDR3 coding sequence is TGCGCCAGCAGCCATAGGACGGGGGCACGGGACTATGGCTACACCTTC. This gives the protein CASSHRTGARDYGYTF.

This clone has only one observation. The rearrangement links TRBV29-1 to TRBJ2-7; tentative D call: TRBD2 (6 bases). The V gene's germline CDR1 is SQVTM and CDR2 ANQGSEA. The CDR3 is 13 residues long. Between the trimmed V and J ends, which lost 6 bases and 7 bases, there was a span of 19 bases. The CDR3 loop is CSVRRLVEPEQYF. DNA of the CDR3: TGCAGCGTCCGAAGACTAGTCGAACCTGAGCAGTACTTC.

This chain links TRBV9 with TRBJ2-7; D is perhaps TRBD2 (6 bases). The CDR3 has 15 residues. Germline assignment: CDR1 SGDLS and CDR2 YYNGEE. With 0 bases removed from V and 6 bases from J, the gap between germline ends came to 16 bases. The CDR3, as DNA: TGTGCCAGCAGCGTAGGCCGGGGTCTGGAGGGCGAGCAGTACTTC. Translation gives CASSVGRGLEGEQYF.